This TCR beta chain appears in the sequencing data of a study of control samples from healthy donors and cancer patients. Assay used: immunoSEQ multiplex PCR; TCRdb lists only in-frame clones, some missing. This table has around 49,000 clones, around 90% appearing once. Trimming removed 5 bases at V and 4 bases at J, with 15 bases between. Germline V gene sequence: CDR1 MDHEN, CDR2 SYDVKM. CDR3 length equals 16 residues. This rearrangement joins TRBV28 to TRBJ2-6; possible D gene TRBD2, 6 bases. The specimen sequenced was PBMCs. The TCR comes from a man aged 40-55 years with colorectal cancer. Here the CDR3 reads CASSPWGVEGANVLTF. The CDR3 nucleotides read TGTGCCAGCAGTCCATGGGGGGTCGAGGGGGCCAACGTCCTGACTTTC. The variable domain in full, with the rest retrieved from reference TRBV28 and TRBJ2-6, is DVKVTQSSRYLVKRTGEKVFLECVQDMDHENMFWYRQDPGLGLRLIYFSYDVKMKEKGDIPEGYSVSREKKERFSLILESASTNQTSMYLCASSPWGVEGANVLTFGAGSRLTVL.